This TCR beta chain comes out of a study of STAT3 mutations in large granular lymphocyte leukemia. Whole-study findings and limits: Treatment regimens differed across patients between samplings. TCR clonotype switching after therapy occurred in about 30% of the 18 patients. At least one immunodominant TCR beta clonotype appeared in every T-cell large granular lymphocyte leukemia patient.

This clone occurred once. Antigen specificity is unknown. Average productive template count per sample was about 44,000. TCRdb keeps only in-frame clones here, not all; method: immunoSEQ multiplex PCR. The table includes about 13,000 clones, about nine tenths detected once. In germline, CDR1 is SGHAT, CDR2 FQDESV (reference sequence). There are 15 residues in the CDR3. With 5 bases clipped from V and 6 bases from J, the junction kept 9 bases outside the gene matches. The chain recombines TRBV11-1 with TRBJ1-1; 10 nucleotides match TRBD1. The sequence came from a human donor with T large granular lymphocyte leukemia. Some clones in this sample may be carry-over from other donors' samples. Sequencing was done on a sample of PBMCs. CDR3 coding DNA: TGTGCCAGCAGCCCTCGACCAGACAGGGGGCCTGAAGCTTTCTTT. Protein sequence: CASSPRPDRGPEAFF.